This T cell receptor beta chain is from a study of blood T cell repertoires in COVID-19. Germline assignment: CDR1 SGHAT and CDR2 FQNNGV. V lost 4 bases, J lost 4 bases, and 4 bases lay in between. CDR3 length equals 11 residues. Original methodology: The assay estimated nucleated cells by amplifying reference gene primers. Generated by immunoSEQ multiplex PCR, the TCRdb table keeps only in-frame clones and is missing some. The V and J calls and clone size were taken over from that table, and D and trimming were inferred from the DNA. The sample contains some 150,000 clones, about 87% of which appear only once.

The receptor comes from a woman between 40 and 55 years old with acute or convalescent COVID-19. The V and J genes are TRBV11-2 and TRBJ2-5; no definite D call. The source material was peripheral blood. In DNA, the CDR3 is TGTGCCAGCAGCTCGGTAGAGACCCAGTACTTC. Protein product: CASSSVETQYF.